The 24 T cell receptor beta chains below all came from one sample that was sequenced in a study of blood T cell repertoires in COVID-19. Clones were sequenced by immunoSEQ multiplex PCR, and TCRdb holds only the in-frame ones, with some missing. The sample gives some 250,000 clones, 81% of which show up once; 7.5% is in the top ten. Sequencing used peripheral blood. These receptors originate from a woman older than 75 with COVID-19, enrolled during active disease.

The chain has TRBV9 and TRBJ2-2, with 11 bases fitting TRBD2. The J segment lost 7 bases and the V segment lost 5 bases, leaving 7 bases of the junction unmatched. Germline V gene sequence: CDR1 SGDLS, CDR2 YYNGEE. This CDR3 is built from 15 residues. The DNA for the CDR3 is TGTGCCAGCAGACTAGCGGGAGACCCGGGCGGGGAGCTGTTTTTT. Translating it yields CASRLAGDPGGELFF. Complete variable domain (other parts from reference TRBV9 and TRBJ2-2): DSGVTQTPKHLITATGQRVTLRCSPRSGDLSVYWYQQSLDQGLQFLIQYYNGEERAKGNILERFSAQQFPDLHSELNLSSLELGDSALYFCASRLAGDPGGELFFGEGSRLTVL.

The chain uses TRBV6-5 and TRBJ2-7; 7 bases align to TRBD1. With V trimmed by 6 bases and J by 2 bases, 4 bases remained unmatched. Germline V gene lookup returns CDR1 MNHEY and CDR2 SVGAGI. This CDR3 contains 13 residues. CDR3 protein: CASRRDRPYEQYF. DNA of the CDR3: TGTGCCAGCAGAAGGGACAGACCCTACGAGCAGTACTTC.

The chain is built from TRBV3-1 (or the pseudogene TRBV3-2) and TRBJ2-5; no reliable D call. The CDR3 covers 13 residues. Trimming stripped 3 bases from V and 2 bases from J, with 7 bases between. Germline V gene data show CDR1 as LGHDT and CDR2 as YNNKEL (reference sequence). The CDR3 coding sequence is TGTGCCAGCAGCCAGGGCAGGCAAGAGACCCAGTACTTC. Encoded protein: CASSQGRQETQYF.

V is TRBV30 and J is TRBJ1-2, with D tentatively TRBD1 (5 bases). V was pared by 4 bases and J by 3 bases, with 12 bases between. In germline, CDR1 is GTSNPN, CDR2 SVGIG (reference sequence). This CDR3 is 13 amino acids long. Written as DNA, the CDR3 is TGTGCCTGGAACAGCGGGGGGGACTATGGCTACACCTTC. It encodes CAWNSGGDYGYTF.

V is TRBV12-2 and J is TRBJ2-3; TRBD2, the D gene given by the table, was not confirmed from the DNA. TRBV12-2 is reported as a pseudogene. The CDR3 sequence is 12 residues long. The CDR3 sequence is CASRLDLLSQYF. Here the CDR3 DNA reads TGTGCAAGTCGCTTAGATCTTCTTTCGCAGTATTTT.

The CDR3 DNA follows: TGCAGTGCTAGTTTTACCCTAAATGAGCAGTTCTTC. Translating it yields CSASFTLNEQFF. The chain recombines TRBV20-1 with TRBJ2-1, with D unclear. CDR1 is DFQATT and CDR2 is SNEGSKA in the germline V gene (reference sequence). This CDR3 is 12 amino acids long. V lost 3 bases and J 7 bases, leaving 10 bases between the germline ends.

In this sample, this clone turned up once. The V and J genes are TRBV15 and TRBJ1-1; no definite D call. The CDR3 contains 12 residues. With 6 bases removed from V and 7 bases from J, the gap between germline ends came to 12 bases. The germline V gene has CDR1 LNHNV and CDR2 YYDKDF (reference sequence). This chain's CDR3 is CATSSGGIEAFF. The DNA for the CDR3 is TGTGCCACCAGTAGTGGAGGGATTGAAGCTTTCTTT.

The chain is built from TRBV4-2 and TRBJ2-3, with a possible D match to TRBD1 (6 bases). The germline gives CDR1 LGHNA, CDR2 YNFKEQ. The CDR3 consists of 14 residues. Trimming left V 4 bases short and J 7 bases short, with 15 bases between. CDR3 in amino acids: CASSPRGSGYTQYF. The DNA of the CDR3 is TGTGCCAGCAGCCCTAGGGGGAGTGGTTATACGCAGTATTTT.

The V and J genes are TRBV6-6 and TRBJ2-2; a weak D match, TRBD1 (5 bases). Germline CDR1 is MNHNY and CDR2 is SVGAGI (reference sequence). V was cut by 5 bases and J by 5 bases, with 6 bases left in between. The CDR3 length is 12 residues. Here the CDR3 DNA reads TGTGCCAGCAGTAGGGGAACCGGGGAGCTGTTTTTT. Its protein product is CASSRGTGELFF.

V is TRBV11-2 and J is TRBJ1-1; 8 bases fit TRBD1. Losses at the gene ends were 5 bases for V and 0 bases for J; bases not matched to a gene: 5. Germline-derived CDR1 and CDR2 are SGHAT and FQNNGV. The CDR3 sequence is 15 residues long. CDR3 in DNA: TGTGCCAGCAGCCTGACAGGGGCCCTGAACACTGAAGCTTTCTTT. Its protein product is CASSLTGALNTEAFF.

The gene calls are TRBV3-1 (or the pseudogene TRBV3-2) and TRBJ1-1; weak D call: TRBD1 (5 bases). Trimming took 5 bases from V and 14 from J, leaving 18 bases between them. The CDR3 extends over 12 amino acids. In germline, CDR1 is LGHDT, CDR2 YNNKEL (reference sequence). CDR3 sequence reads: CASSSEQAVEFF. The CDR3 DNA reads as TGTGCCAGCAGCTCCGAACAGGCAGTAGAGTTCTTT.

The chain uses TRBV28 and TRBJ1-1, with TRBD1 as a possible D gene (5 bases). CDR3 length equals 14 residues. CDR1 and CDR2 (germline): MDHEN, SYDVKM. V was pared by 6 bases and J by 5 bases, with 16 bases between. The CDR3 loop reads CASSSGGLLTEAFF. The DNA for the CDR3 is TGTGCCAGCAGCTCCGGGGGTTTACTAACTGAAGCTTTCTTT. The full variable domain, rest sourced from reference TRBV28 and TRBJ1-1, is DVKVTQSSRYLVKRTGEKVFLECVQDMDHENMFWYRQDPGLGLRLIYFSYDVKMKEKGDIPEGYSVSREKKERFSLILESASTNQTSMYLCASSSGGLLTEAFFGQGTRLTVV.

This CDR3 is CASSHPQGAGGRETQYF. Written as DNA, the CDR3 is TGTGCCAGCAGCCACCCCCAGGGCGCAGGGGGCAGGGAGACCCAGTACTTC. The gene calls are TRBV3-1 (or the pseudogene TRBV3-2) and TRBJ2-5; 8 bases fit TRBD1. The CDR3 extends over 17 amino acids. Losses at the gene ends were 3 bases for V and 5 bases for J; bases not matched to a gene: 14. CDR1 is LGHDT, CDR2 YNNKEL, per germline (reference sequence).

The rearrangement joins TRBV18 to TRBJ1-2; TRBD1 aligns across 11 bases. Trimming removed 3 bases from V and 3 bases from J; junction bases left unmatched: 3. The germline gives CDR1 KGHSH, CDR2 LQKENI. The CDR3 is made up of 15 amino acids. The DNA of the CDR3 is TGTGCCAGCTCACCCGGGACAGGGGGAGACTATGGCTACACCTTC. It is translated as CASSPGTGGDYGYTF.

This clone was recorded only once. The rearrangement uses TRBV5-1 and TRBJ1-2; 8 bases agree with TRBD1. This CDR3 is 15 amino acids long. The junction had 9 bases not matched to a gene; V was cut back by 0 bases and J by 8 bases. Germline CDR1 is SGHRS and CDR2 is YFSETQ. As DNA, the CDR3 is TGCGCCAGCAGCTTGGGAGACAGGGGCTATGGGGGCTACACCTTC. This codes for CASSLGDRGYGGYTF. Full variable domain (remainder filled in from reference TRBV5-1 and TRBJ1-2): KAGVTQTPRYLIKTRGQQVTLSCSPISGHRSVSWYQQTPGQGLQFLFEYFSETQRNKGNFPGRFSGRQFSNSRSEMNVSTLELGDSALYLCASSLGDRGYGGYTFGSGTRLTVV.

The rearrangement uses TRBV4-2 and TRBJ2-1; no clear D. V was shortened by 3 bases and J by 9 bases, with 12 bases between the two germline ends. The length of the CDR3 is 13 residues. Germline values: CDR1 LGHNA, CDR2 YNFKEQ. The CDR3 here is CASSHPYELEQFF. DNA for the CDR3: TGTGCCAGCAGCCATCCCTACGAACTTGAGCAGTTCTTC.

CDR3 protein: CASSQGTADTQYF. CDR3 bases: TGTGCCAGCAGCCAAGGTACTGCAGATACGCAGTATTTT. The gene calls are TRBV3-1 (or the pseudogene TRBV3-2) and TRBJ2-3; D gene ambiguous. V lost 1 base to trimming and J lost 4 bases, with 6 bases between them. The CDR3 runs 13 residues. CDR1 LGHDT and CDR2 YNNKEL come from the germline V gene (reference sequence).

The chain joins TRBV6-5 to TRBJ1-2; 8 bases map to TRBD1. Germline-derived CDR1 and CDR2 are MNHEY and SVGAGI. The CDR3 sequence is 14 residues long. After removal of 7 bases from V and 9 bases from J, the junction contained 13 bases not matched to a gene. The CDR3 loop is CASTETGALESYTF. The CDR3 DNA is TGTGCCAGCACAGAGACAGGGGCCCTGGAAAGCTACACCTTC.

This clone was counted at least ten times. The CDR3 nucleotides read TGCGCCAGCAGAGGGTCGACTAGCGGGGGGAACACCGGGGAGCTGTTTTTT. Translation: CASRGSTSGGNTGELFF. This chain uses TRBV5-1 with TRBJ2-2; 12 positions agree with TRBD2. CDR1 is SGHRS, CDR2 YFSETQ, per germline. V trimming: 5 bases; J trimming: 1 base; junction bases outside the gene matches: 6. This CDR3 has 17 residues.

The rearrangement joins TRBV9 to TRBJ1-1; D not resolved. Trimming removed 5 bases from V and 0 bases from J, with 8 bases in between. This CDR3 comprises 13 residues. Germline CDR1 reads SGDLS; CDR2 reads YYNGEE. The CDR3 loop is CASSTTLNTEAFF. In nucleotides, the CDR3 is TGTGCCAGCAGTACAACCCTGAACACTGAAGCTTTCTTT.

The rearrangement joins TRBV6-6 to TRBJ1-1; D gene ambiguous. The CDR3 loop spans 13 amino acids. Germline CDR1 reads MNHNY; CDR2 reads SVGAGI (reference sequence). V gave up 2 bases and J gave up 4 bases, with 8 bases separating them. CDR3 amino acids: CASSYLSGTEAFF. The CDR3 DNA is TGTGCCAGCAGTTACCTCTCGGGCACTGAAGCTTTCTTT.

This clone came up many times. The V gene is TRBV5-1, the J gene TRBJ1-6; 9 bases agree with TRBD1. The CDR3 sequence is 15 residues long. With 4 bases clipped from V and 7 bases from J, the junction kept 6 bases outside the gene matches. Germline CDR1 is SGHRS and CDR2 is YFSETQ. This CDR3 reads CASSIPGTGNSPLHF. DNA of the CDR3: TGCGCCAGCAGCATCCCCGGGACAGGGAATTCACCCCTCCACTTT. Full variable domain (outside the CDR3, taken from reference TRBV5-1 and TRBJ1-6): KAGVTQTPRYLIKTRGQQVTLSCSPISGHRSVSWYQQTPGQGLQFLFEYFSETQRNKGNFPGRFSGRQFSNSRSEMNVSTLELGDSALYLCASSIPGTGNSPLHFGNGTRLTVT.

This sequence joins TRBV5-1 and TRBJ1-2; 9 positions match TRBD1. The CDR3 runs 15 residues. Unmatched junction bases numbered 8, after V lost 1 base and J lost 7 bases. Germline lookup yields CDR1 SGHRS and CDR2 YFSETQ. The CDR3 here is CASSLTGGPLGGYTF. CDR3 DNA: TGCGCCAGCAGCTTGACAGGGGGCCCTCTCGGTGGCTACACCTTC.

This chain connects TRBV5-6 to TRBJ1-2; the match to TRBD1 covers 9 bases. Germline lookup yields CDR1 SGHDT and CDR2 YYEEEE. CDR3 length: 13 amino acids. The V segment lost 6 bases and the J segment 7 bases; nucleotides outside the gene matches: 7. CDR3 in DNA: TGTGCCAGCACCCGGGACAGGGATGGTGGCTACACCTTC. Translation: CASTRDRDGGYTF.